These 9 T cell receptor beta chains were all obtained from the same sample, sequenced in a study of regulatory dendritic cells for organ transplantation. Clones were sequenced by immunoSEQ multiplex PCR, and TCRdb holds only the in-frame ones, with some missing. The data contain about 29,000 clones, over 75% of them singletons. Material for sequencing was memory CD4+ T cells from blood. Subset denoted: CD45RO+ memory T cells. These receptors all come from a human donor in good health.

V usage is TRBV4-1 and J usage is TRBJ2-3, with TRBD1 matching over 7 bases. There are 16 residues in the CDR3. The germline gives CDR1 MGHRA, CDR2 YSYEKL. V was clipped by 3 bases and J by 0 bases; unmatched bases: 6. CDR3 protein: CASSHQGVSSTDTQYF. CDR3 sequence (DNA): TGCGCCAGCAGCCACCAGGGGGTCTCGAGCACAGATACGCAGTATTTT.

The chain uses TRBV19 and TRBJ2-7, with 8 positions matching TRBD1. Germline V gives CDR1 LNHDA, CDR2 SQIVND (reference sequence). This CDR3 is 19 amino acids long. V shed 6 bases, J shed 2 bases, and the junction held 21 bases outside the gene matches. The CDR3 region has the DNA TGTGCCAGTAGCCGAGGCCAAGGGCGGGCCTCAGGGGGCCCCTACGAGCAGTACTTC. Translated: CASSRGQGRASGGPYEQYF.

With respect to this clone: Other DNA sequences of this sample code for an identical CDR3. The rearrangement links TRBV18 to TRBJ2-7, with 11 bases lining up with TRBD2. The CDR3 has 15 amino acids. Germline trimming cut 2 bases from V and 0 bases from J; bases unmatched to any gene: 0. Germline lookup yields CDR1 KGHSH and CDR2 LQKENI. Written as DNA, the CDR3 is TGTGCCAGCTCACCAACTAGCGGGAGCTCCTACGAGCAGTACTTC. This encodes CASSPTSGSSYEQYF.

The V and J genes are TRBV28 and TRBJ2-3; 12 nucleotides match TRBD1. The CDR3 runs 13 residues. With V trimmed by 6 bases and J by 6 bases, 1 base remained unmatched. Germline V gene lookup returns CDR1 MDHEN and CDR2 SYDVKM. The CDR3 DNA reads as TGTGCCAGCAGGGGACAGGGGGCCGATACGCAGTATTTT. Residues: CASRGQGADTQYF. The complete variable domain, with remaining parts taken from reference TRBV28 and TRBJ2-3, reads DVKVTQSSRYLVKRTGEKVFLECVQDMDHENMFWYRQDPGLGLRLIYFSYDVKMKEKGDIPEGYSVSREKKERFSLILESASTNQTSMYLCASRGQGADTQYFGPGTRLTVL.

In this sample, this clone turned up a few times. This chain uses TRBV5-3 with TRBJ1-3; tentative D call: TRBD1 (6 bases). TRBV5-3 is noted as an ORF with a role that remains uncertain. Trimming removed 5 bases from V and 5 bases from J, with 20 bases in between. This CDR3 comprises 16 residues. The CDR3 is CARSSLTGPGRNTIYF. The CDR3 region has the DNA TGTGCCAGAAGTTCACTTACAGGGCCTGGTAGAAACACCATATATTTT.

This clone was seen a single time. The J gene is TRBJ2-5, the V gene TRBV7-9; unclear D gene. Germline loops: CDR1 SEHNR, CDR2 FQNEAQ (reference sequence). CDR3 size: 13 residues. Trimming removed 6 bases at V and 9 bases at J, with 17 bases between. The CDR3 coding sequence is TGTGCCAGCAGTCTCGACCCGGAAGGGCCCCAGTACTTC. It yields the protein CASSLDPEGPQYF.

The gene calls are TRBV6-5 and TRBJ2-3; possible D gene TRBD2, 7 bases. Germline V gene data show CDR1 as MNHEY and CDR2 as SVGAGI. The CDR3 spans 15 residues. V was cut by 2 bases and J by 4 bases, with 13 bases left in between. The CDR3 sequence: CASSYGGARSDTQYF. As DNA, the CDR3 is TGTGCCAGCAGTTACGGGGGGGCCCGGTCAGATACGCAGTATTTT.

The chain joins TRBV28 to TRBJ2-5; TRBD2 matches 7 bases. The germline gives CDR1 MDHEN, CDR2 SYDVKM. The CDR3 consists of 15 residues. With 8 bases clipped from V and 2 bases from J, the junction kept 11 bases outside the gene matches. This chain's CDR3 is CASPPYAGDQETQYF. DNA for the CDR3: TGTGCCAGCCCACCCTATGCGGGAGATCAAGAGACCCAGTACTTC.

The V call is TRBV28, the J call TRBJ1-1; D is undetermined. CDR1 and CDR2 from the germline V gene are MDHEN and SYDVKM. V was shortened by 7 bases and J by 0 bases, with 12 bases between the two germline ends. CDR3 size: 14 residues. CDR3 protein: CASTTFPVNTEAFF. CDR3 bases: TGTGCCAGCACTACATTCCCCGTGAACACTGAAGCTTTCTTT.